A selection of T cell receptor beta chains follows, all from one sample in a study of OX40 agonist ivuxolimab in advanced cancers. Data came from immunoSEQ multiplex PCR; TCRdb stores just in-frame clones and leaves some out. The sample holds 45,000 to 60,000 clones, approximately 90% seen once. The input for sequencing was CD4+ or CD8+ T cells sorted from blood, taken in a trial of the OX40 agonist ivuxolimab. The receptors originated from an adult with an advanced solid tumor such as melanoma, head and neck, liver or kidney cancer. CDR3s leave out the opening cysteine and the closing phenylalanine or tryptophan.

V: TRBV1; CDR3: TSSARGGRQGQKSGYT
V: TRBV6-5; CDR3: ASSYTQDLGKLF
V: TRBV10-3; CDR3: ALGTSVGEQY
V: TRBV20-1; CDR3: SAGLGETQY
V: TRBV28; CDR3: ASSRSQGYQETQY
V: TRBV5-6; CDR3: ASSFGQGLGGYT
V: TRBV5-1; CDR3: ASSLIGSGNTEAF
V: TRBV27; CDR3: ASSLYGKGRYNEQF
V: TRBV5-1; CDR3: ASSPRAGGAYEQY
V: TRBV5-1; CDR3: ASSLLAGGQY
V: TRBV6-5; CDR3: ASSYSGPNNQPQH
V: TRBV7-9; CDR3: ASSQQERYGYT
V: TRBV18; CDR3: ASSPGDTDTQY
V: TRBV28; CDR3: ASRGGSLYNEQF
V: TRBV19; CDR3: ASSGRTSGSTYNEQF
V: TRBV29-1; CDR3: SVGRGLRTDTQY
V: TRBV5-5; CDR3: ASSLDIKNTEAF
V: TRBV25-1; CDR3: ASSEPWIQGNNSPLH
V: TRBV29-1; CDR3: SVKTGTGLTGGPLDTQY
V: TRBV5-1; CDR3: ASSEQSLNQPQH
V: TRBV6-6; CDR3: ASSYSTAAARGYT
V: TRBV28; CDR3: ASSAGKETQY
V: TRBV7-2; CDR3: ASSLADSAGYEQY
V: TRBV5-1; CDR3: ASSLGASSGANVLT
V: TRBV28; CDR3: ASTAGGLSYEQY
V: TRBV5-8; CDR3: ASTMTLSYNEQF
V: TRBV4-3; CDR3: ASSPTKNYGYT
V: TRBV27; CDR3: ASSSRDRGTEAF
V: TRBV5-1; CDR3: ASSEQGSGTGELF
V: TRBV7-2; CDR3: ASSLYHQGEQETQY
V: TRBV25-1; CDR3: ASSETGTYEQY
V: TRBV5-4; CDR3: ASIPQGPGKHTEAF
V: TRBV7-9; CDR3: ASSRTGELF
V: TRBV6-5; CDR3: ASSYGDDTDTQY
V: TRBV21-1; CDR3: ASSTSPLASNQPQH
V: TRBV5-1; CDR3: ASSSPPGTGFTDTQY
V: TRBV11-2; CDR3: ASSLEVGTYEQY
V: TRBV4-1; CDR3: ASSRRLAGVEGGSSYEQY
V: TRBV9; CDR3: ASSPGTSGVTDTQY
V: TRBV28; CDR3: ASIALARRSEQF
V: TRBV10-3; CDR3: AISPVGAGIDTQY
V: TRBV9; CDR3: ASSVAPGLAVSGADTQY